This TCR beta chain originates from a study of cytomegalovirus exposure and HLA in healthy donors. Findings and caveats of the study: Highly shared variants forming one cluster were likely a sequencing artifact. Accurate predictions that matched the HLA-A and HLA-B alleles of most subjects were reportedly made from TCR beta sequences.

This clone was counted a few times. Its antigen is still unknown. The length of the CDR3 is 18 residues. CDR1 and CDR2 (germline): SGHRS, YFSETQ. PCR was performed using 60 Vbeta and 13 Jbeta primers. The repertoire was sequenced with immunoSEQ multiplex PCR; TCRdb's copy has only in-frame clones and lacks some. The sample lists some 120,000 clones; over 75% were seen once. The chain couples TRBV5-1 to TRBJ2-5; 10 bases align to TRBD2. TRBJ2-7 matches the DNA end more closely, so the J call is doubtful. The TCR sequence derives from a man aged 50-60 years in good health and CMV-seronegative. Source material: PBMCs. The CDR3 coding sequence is TGCGCCAGCAGCTTAGGGCTAGCGGGAGTCCGCCTCCACTACGAGCAGTACTTC. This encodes CASSLGLAGVRLHYEQYF.